What follows describes a single T cell receptor beta chain. This clone has just a few counts. The antigen this receptor binds is unknown. Base-call qualities are not available, and no considerably larger clone is one nucleotide away. Patients with a history of autoimmune disease or receiving systemic immunosuppression were excluded from the trial. Peripheral blood for TCR sequencing was drawn from every dose cohort at baseline, at cycle 4 day 1 and at cycle 7 day 1. Samples came from an open-label, multicenter, first-in-human phase I dose-escalation trial of ivuxolimab. The trial enrolled adults with locally advanced or metastatic head and neck squamous cell, hepatocellular, melanoma or renal cell carcinoma. Before TCR sequencing, CD4+ T cells and CD8+ T cells were sorted from peripheral blood as separate populations. Genomic DNA was extracted from sorted cells for sequencing of the TCRbeta CDR3 region. The immunoSEQ Assay was used for sequencing of TCRbeta CDR3 regions. TCRdb re-hosts the immuneACCESS table, in-frame sequences only. Its copies lack some clones; in the studies checked, an unresolved V gene accounts for under half of them, and the cause for the rest is not known. The sample records about 52,000 clones, 70% to 90% of which are singletons. The ten largest account for 6% to 8% of the sample.

The sample originates from a study of OX40 agonist ivuxolimab in advanced cancers. General notes on the study: The costimulatory receptor OX40 (CD134) was targeted by ivuxolimab, a fully human IgG2 agonistic monoclonal antibody. Intravenous ivuxolimab was administered to patients every 2 weeks at six dose levels: 0.01, 0.1, 0.3, 1.5, 3 and 10 mg/kg. Among the roughly 50 dose-escalation patients, approximately 20 had hepatocellular carcinoma, 15 or so melanoma, 9 renal cell carcinoma and 9 head and neck cancer. A male proportion of around 81% and a mean age of about 60 years, ranging from about 20 to 85, were recorded for the dose-escalation cohort. Prior anti-PD-1, anti-PD-L1 or anti-CTLA-4 therapy was permitted, and about two fifths of dose-escalation patients had received checkpoint inhibitors. Partial responses were achieved by three dose-escalation patients, of whom one had hepatocellular carcinoma and two had cutaneous melanoma. Peripheral TCRbeta sequencing aimed to test whether ivuxolimab altered TCR sequence diversity and caused clonal T-cell expansion. The monotherapy dose-escalation portion (N ≈ 50 patients) of the phase I ivuxolimab trial is reported in the paper.

What the authors observed across the whole study: At doses from 0.1 to 3.0 mg/kg, clonal expansion was seen in both CD4+ and CD8+ blood T cells between baseline and week 6. Partial responders in the 0.1-3.0 mg/kg groups had among the lowest normalized peripheral clonal expansion, especially among CD8+ T cells. Low levels of normalized T-cell clonal expansion were also seen in some nonresponding patients. After ivuxolimab, CD8+ T cells had more expanded clones than CD4+ T cells on average. Antigen specificity was not determined for the clonally expanded peripheral T cells.

CDR1 and CDR2, per the germline V gene, are WSHSY and SAAADI. Reading from cysteine to phenylalanine, the CDR3 counts 15 amino acids. The entry retains the CDR3 DNA only, 45 bases that are in frame from base 1. V and J are trimmed by 4 bases and 1 base, and the gene matches miss 4 bases of the junction. Source: CD4+ or CD8+ T cells sorted from blood, taken in a trial of the OX40 agonist ivuxolimab. The receptor chain draws on TRBV10-2 and TRBJ1-1; 9 of the junction bases match TRBD1. The origin of this receptor is an adult with an advanced solid tumor such as melanoma, head and neck, liver or kidney cancer. The nucleotides are TGCGCCAGCAGTGCAGTACAGGGGGCGAACACTGAAGCTTTCTTT. The translation is CASSAVQGANTEAFF.